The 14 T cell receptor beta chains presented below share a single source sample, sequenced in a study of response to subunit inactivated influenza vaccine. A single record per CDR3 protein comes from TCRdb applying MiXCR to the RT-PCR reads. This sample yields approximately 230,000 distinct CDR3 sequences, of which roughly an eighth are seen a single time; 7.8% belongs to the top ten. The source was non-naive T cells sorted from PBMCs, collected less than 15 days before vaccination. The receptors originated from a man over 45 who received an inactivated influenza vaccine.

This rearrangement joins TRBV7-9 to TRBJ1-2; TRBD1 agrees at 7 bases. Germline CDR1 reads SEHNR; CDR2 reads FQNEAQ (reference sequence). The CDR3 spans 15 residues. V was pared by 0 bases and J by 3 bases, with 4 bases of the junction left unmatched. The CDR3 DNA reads TGTGCCAGCAGCTTAGCAGGGGGCGGCCACTATGGCTACACCTTC. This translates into CASSLAGGGHYGYTF.

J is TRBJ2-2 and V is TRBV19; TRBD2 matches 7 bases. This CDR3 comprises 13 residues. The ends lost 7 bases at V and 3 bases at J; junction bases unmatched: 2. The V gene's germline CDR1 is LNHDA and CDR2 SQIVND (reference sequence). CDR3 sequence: CASNRGDTGELFF. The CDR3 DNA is TGTGCCAGTAACCGGGGGGACACCGGGGAGCTGTTTTTT.

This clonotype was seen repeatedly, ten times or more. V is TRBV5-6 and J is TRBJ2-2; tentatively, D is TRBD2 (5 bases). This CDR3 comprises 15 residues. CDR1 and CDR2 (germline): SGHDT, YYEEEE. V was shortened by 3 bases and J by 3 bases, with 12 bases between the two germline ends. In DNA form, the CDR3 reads TGTGCCAGCAGCTCGTGGACTCTAGACACCGGGGAGCTGTTTTTT. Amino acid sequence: CASSSWTLDTGELFF. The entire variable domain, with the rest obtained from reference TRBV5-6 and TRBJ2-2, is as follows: DAGVTQSPTHLIKTRGQQVTLRCSPKSGHDTVSWYQQALGQGPQFIFQYYEEEERQRGNFPDRFSGHQFPNYSSELNVNALLLGDSALYLCASSSWTLDTGELFFGEGSRLTVL.

The CDR3, as DNA: TGTGCCAGCAGACAAATCCGGGGTAGGGGTGTTAATGAGCAGTTCTTC. Protein sequence: CASRQIRGRGVNEQFF. The V call is TRBV11-2, the J call TRBJ2-1, with D perhaps TRBD1 or TRBD2 (5 bases each). Trimming removed 6 bases at V and 7 bases at J, with 22 bases between. There are 16 residues in the CDR3. Germline V CDR1 and CDR2: SGHAT, FQNNGV.

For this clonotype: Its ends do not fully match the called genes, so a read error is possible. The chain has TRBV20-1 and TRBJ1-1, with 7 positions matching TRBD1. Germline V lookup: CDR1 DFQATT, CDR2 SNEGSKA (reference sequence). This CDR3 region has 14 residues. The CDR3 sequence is CSASVGGSNTEASF. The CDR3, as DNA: TGCAGTGCTAGCGTAGGGGGCTCGAACACTGAAGCTTCCTTT.

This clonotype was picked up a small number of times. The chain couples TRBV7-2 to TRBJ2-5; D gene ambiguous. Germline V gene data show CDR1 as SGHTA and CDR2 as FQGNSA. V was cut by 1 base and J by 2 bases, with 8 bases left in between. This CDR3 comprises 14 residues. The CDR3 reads CASSLEGPQETQYF. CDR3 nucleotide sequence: TGTGCCAGCAGCTTAGAAGGGCCGCAAGAGACCCAGTACTTC.

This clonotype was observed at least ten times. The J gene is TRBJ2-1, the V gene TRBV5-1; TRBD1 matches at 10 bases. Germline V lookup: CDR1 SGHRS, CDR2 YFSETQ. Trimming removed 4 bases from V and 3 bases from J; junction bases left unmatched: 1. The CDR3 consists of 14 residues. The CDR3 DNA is TGCGCCAGCAGCCGGACAGGGGGCTACAATGAGCAGTTCTTC. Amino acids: CASSRTGGYNEQFF. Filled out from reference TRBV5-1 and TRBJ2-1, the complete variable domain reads KAGVTQTPRYLIKTRGQQVTLSCSPISGHRSVSWYQQTPGQGLQFLFEYFSETQRNKGNFPGRFSGRQFSNSRSEMNVSTLELGDSALYLCASSRTGGYNEQFFGPGTRLTVL.

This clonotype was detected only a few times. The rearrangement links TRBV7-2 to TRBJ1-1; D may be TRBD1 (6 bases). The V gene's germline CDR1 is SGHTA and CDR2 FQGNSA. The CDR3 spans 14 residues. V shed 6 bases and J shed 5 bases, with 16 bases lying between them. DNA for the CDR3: TGTGCCAGCAGACGTGTCAGGGGCGGTACTGAAGCTTTCTTT. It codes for CASRRVRGGTEAFF.

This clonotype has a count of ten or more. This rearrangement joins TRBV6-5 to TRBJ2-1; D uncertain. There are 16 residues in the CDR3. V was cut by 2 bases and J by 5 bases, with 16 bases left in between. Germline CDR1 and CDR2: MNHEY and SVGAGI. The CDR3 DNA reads TGTGCCAGCAGTTACATCGGCGGCCGATTCAACAATGAGCAGTTCTTC. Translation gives CASSYIGGRFNNEQFF.

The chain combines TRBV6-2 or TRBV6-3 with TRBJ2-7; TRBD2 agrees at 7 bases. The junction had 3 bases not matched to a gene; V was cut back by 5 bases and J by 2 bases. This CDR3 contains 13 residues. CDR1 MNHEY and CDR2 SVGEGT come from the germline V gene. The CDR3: CASSERGTYEQYF. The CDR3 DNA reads TGTGCCAGCAGTGAGCGGGGCACCTACGAGCAGTACTTC.

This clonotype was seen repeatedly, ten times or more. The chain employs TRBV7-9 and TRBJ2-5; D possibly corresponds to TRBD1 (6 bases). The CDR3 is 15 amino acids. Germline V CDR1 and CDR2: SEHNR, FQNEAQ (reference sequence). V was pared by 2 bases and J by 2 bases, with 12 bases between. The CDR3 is CASSLSLRGQETQYF. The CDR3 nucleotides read TGTGCCAGCAGCTTAAGTCTCAGGGGTCAAGAGACCCAGTACTTC.

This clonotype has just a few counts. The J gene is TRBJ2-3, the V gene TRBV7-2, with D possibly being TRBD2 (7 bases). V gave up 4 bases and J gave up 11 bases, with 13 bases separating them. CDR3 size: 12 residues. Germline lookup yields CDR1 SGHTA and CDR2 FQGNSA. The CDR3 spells CASSSTRGGQYF. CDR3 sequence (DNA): TGTGCCAGCAGCTCGACGAGGGGGGGGCAGTATTTT.

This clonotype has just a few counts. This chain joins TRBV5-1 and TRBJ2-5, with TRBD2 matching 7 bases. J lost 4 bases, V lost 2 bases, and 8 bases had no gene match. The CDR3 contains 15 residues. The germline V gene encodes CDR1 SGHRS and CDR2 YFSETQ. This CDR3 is CASSFGGRALETQYF. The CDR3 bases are TGCGCCAGCAGCTTCGGGGGGAGGGCCCTAGAGACCCAGTACTTC.

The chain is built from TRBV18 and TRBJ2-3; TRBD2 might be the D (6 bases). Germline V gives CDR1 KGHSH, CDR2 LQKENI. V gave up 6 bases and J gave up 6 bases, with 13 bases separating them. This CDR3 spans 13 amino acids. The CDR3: CASSPTRWDTQYF. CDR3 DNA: TGTGCCAGCTCCCCGACTAGGTGGGATACGCAGTATTTT.